This T cell receptor beta chain was captured by sequencing in a study of CD8 T cells in Susac syndrome. General study results and limits: Only a relatively small number of individuals were included in the TCR sequencing and HLA analysis.

About this clonotype: Its antigen is still unknown.

Random hexamers served to reverse transcribe about 0.5 to 1 ug RNA. The TCR beta CDR3 was amplified by immunoSEQ multiplex PCR across 54 Vbeta, 13 Jbeta. TCRdb analysed the immunoSEQ multiplex PCR reads with MiXCR anew, one entry per CDR3 protein. The table records around 150,000 distinct CDR3 sequences, approximately 93% of them present only once. CDR1 is MNHEY, CDR2 SMNVEV, per germline (reference sequence). This CDR3 is built from 13 residues. The ends were cut back, 4 bases at V and 5 bases at J, with 9 bases in the middle. The healthy controls were matched to patients by age and sex. Source material: CD8+ T cells from PBMCs. The rearrangement uses TRBV27 and TRBJ2-1; tentative D call: TRBD2 (6 bases). The clonotype originates from a human donor in good health. CDR3 amino acids: CASSSGANNEQFF. The DNA of the CDR3 is TGTGCCAGCAGTTCGGGAGCAAACAATGAGCAGTTCTTC.